This T cell receptor (beta chain) was profiled in a study of blood T cell repertoires in COVID-19. Across the study: Researchers got acute and convalescent COVID-19 samples from the United States, Italy and Spain.

Assay: immunoSEQ multiplex PCR; the TCRdb copy retains only in-frame clones and omits some. The sample consists of hundreds of thousands of clones, about 85% of them appearing once. The cohort comprised adults aged roughly 18 to 95 years residing in under 30 US areas. Participant-given clinical history determined each cohort assignment. Germline CDR1 and CDR2: MDHEN and SYDVKM. V dropped 6 bases and J dropped 2 bases, with 16 bases sitting between them. The CDR3 sequence is 15 residues long. The source material was PBMCs or T cells enriched from blood (not recorded which). The TCR sequence derives from a woman aged 18 to 35 with acute COVID-19. This chain joins TRBV28 and TRBJ1-2; tentatively, D is TRBD1 (6 bases). The CDR3: CASRPTGTRNYGYTF. CDR3 in DNA: TGTGCCAGCAGACCAACAGGGACCAGAAACTATGGCTACACCTTC.